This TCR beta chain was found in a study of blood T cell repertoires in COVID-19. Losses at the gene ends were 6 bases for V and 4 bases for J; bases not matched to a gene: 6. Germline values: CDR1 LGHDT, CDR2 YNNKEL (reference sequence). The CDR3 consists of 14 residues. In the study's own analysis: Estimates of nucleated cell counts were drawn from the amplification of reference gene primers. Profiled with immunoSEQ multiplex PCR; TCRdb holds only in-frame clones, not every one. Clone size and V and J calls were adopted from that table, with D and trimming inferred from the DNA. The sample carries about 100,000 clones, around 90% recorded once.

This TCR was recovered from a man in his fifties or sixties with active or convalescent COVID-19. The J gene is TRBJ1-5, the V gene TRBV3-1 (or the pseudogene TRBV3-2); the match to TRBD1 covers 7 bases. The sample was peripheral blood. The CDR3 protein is CASSRQGLNQPQHF. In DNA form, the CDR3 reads TGTGCCAGCAGTCGACAGGGTCTAAATCAGCCCCAGCATTTT.